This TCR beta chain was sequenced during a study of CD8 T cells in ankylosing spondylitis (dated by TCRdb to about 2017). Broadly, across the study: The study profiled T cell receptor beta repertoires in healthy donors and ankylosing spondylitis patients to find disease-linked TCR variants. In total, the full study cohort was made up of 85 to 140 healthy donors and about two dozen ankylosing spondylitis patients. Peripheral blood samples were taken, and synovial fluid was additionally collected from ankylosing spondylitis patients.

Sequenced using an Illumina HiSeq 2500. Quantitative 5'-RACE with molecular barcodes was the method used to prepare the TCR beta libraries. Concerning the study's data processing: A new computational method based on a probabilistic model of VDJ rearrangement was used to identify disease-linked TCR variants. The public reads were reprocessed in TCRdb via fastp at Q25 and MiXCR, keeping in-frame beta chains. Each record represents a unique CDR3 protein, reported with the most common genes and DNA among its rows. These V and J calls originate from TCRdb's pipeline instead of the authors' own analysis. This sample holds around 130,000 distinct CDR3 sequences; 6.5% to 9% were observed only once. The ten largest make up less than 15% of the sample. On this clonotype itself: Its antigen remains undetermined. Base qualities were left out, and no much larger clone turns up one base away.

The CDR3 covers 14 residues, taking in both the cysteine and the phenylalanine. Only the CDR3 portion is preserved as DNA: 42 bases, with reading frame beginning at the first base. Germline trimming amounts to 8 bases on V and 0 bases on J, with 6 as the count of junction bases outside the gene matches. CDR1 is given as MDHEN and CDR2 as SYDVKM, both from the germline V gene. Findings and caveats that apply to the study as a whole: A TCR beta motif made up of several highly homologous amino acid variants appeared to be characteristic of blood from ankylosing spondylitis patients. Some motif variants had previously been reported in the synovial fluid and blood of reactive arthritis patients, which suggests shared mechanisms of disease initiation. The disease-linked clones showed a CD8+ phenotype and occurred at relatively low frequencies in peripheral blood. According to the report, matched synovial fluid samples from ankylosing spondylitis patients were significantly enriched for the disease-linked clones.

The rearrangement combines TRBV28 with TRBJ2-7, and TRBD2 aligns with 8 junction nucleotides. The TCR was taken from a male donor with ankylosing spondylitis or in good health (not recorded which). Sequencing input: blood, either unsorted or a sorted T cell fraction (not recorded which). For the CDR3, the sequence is CASRDSGVSYEQYF. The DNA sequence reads TGTGCCAGCCGTGATAGCGGGGTCTCCTACGAGCAGTACTTC.